The next 15 T cell receptor beta chains were all read from a single sample in a study of CD4+ T cells in melanoma. The repertoire was sequenced with immunoSEQ multiplex PCR; TCRdb's copy has only in-frame clones and lacks some. The table records roughly 20,000 clones, approximately 80% of them present only once. Sequences were obtained from cells from a culture (not recorded whether cultured in vitro). The receptor set was obtained from a human donor with melanoma.

The rearrangement links TRBV5-1 to TRBJ1-2; tentative D call: TRBD1 (5 bases). Germline CDR1 and CDR2: SGHRS and YFSETQ. V shed 5 bases and J shed 4 bases, with 15 bases lying between them. The CDR3 is made up of 14 amino acids. CDR3 sequence: CASSSGTGPYGYTF. In DNA form, the CDR3 reads TGCGCCAGCAGTTCCGGGACGGGACCCTATGGCTACACCTTC.

V and J are TRBV18 and TRBJ2-1; D is perhaps TRBD2 (6 bases). Trimming shortened V by 2 bases and J by 13 bases, and 9 bases separated the two germline ends. Germline V CDR1 and CDR2: KGHSH, LQKENI. The CDR3 is 11 amino acids. This CDR3 reads CASSPGTFQFF. The CDR3 bases are TGTGCCAGCTCACCAGGGACTTTCCAGTTCTTC.

This chain links TRBV19 with TRBJ1-5; possible D gene TRBD1, 6 bases. This CDR3 contains 14 residues. From germline, CDR1 is LNHDA and CDR2 SQIVND (reference sequence). The V gene lost 2 bases and the J gene lost 4 bases, with 9 bases spanning the gap. CDR3 region: CASSIRRGNQPQHF. The DNA for the CDR3 is TGTGCCAGTAGTATACGCAGGGGTAATCAGCCCCAGCATTTT.

The chain combines TRBV18 with TRBJ1-1; D might be TRBD1 (5 bases). CDR1 and CDR2 (germline): KGHSH, LQKENI. Trimming took off 6 bases at V and 9 bases at J, with 17 bases between the two ends. The CDR3 has 13 amino acids. The CDR3 sequence: CASSAGQRDQAFF. For the CDR3, the DNA is TGTGCCAGCTCCGCAGGGCAGAGAGATCAAGCTTTCTTT.

The chain couples TRBV6-1 to TRBJ1-5, with D uncertain. This CDR3 has 13 residues. Germline CDR1 reads MNHNS; CDR2 reads SASEGT. Trimming cost V 0 bases and J 10 bases, with 10 bases left between them. The CDR3 is CASSEAATTPQHF. CDR3 nucleotide sequence: TGTGCCAGCAGTGAAGCAGCAACAACCCCCCAGCATTTT.

The chain links TRBV28 to TRBJ1-4; 9 positions match TRBD1. This CDR3 spans 14 amino acids. V lost 3 bases to trimming and J lost 8 bases; unmatched junction nucleotides: 4. Germline V gene data show CDR1 as MDHEN and CDR2 as SYDVKM. The CDR3 loop is CASSLRQGGEKLFF. In DNA form, the CDR3 reads TGTGCCAGCAGTTTGAGACAGGGGGGGGAAAAACTGTTTTTT.

The rearrangement joins TRBV19 to TRBJ1-5, with D uncertain. With 4 bases removed from V and 6 bases from J, the gap between germline ends came to 22 bases. The CDR3 covers 17 residues. CDR1 is LNHDA, CDR2 SQIVND, per germline (reference sequence). This CDR3 is CASSTSSLPYSRQPQHF. The CDR3 nucleotides read TGTGCCAGTAGTACCTCAAGCTTACCTTATTCTCGTCAGCCCCAGCATTTT.

This chain joins TRBV19 and TRBJ2-4, with 10 bases that match TRBD2. The CDR3 sequence is 14 residues long. CDR1 is LNHDA, CDR2 SQIVND, per germline (reference sequence). The V gene end was trimmed by 7 bases and the J gene end by 7 bases; junction bases not matched to a gene: 7. The CDR3 bases are TGTGCCAGTAAGGAGCGGGGGGGCTCGAACATTCAGTACTTC. This encodes CASKERGGSNIQYF.

The J gene is TRBJ1-2, the V gene TRBV9; TRBD1 aligns across 7 bases. Germline V gene sequence: CDR1 SGDLS, CDR2 YYNGEE. The CDR3 contains 15 residues. V was clipped by 2 bases and J by 9 bases; unmatched bases: 13. The CDR3 DNA follows: TGTGCCAGCAGCGTCGGAGGGGGCCTACAGGGTCGCTACACCTTC. Protein: CASSVGGGLQGRYTF.

The chain is built from TRBV18 and TRBJ1-6; D is ambiguous. V dropped 0 bases and J dropped 0 bases, with 9 bases sitting between them. The germline V gene encodes CDR1 KGHSH and CDR2 LQKENI. This CDR3 spans 17 amino acids. The CDR3: CASSPPVRFSYNSPLHF. The CDR3 DNA reads TGTGCCAGCTCACCACCCGTGCGGTTCTCCTATAATTCACCCCTCCACTTT.

The genes are TRBV19 and TRBJ2-1, with 7 bases lining up with TRBD2. V lost 3 bases and J lost 0; bases outside the gene matches: 17. Germline CDR1 LNHDA, CDR2 SQIVND (reference sequence). CDR3 length equals 20 residues. The CDR3 sequence: CASSISNIVRGGSSYNEQFF. The DNA of the CDR3 is TGTGCCAGTAGTATTTCCAACATTGTGCGGGGCGGGAGCTCCTACAATGAGCAGTTCTTC.

The chain employs TRBV18 and TRBJ2-3; the match to TRBD2 covers 8 bases. Losses at the gene ends were 3 bases for V and 2 bases for J; bases not matched to a gene: 4. Germline CDR1 and CDR2: KGHSH and LQKENI. The CDR3 has 15 residues. The DNA for the CDR3 is TGTGCCAGCTCACCGAGCGGGGGATACACAGATACGCAGTATTTT. It specifies CASSPSGGYTDTQYF.

The V gene is TRBV2, the J gene TRBJ2-7; the D call may be TRBD1 or TRBD2 (5 bases each). With 7 bases removed from V and 8 bases from J, the gap between germline ends came to 15 bases. This CDR3 has 12 amino acids. CDR1 is SNHLY, CDR2 FYNNEI, per germline. CDR3 nucleotide sequence: TGTGCCAGCATTTCAGCTCGGGGCAAGCAGTACTTC. The encoded protein is CASISARGKQYF.

CDR3 sequence reads: CASSQGRSPDSPLHF. The CDR3 DNA sequence: TGTGCCAGCAGCCAAGGGCGCTCTCCGGATTCACCCCTCCACTTT. The rearrangement links TRBV9 to TRBJ1-6; D unresolved. Germline V CDR1 and CDR2: SGDLS, YYNGEE. The germline V and J ends were trimmed by 4 bases and 8 bases, with 16 bases remaining between them. The CDR3 contains 15 residues.

The V and J genes are TRBV7-2 and TRBJ1-2, with D maybe TRBD1 (6 bases). The CDR3 spans 15 residues. Germline V gene sequence: CDR1 SGHTA, CDR2 FQGNSA. V gave up 4 bases and J gave up 7 bases, with 19 bases separating them. The DNA of the CDR3 is TGTGCCAGCAGCTCTGCAGGGGCTGTGGGGGGTGGCTACACCTTC. Its translation: CASSSAGAVGGGYTF.